The clone carrying this TCR beta chain was found once. Per the original data handling: Amplification from reference gene primers served as the basis for estimated nucleated cell counts. Here immunoSEQ multiplex PCR was the method, and the copy in TCRdb shows in-frame clones only, minus some. V, J and clone size derive from that table, while D and trimming were established from the DNA sequence. The sample yields roughly 250,000 clones, 70% to 85% seen once. The sample comes from a study of blood T cell repertoires in COVID-19. Study in general: There were acute and convalescent COVID-19 samples, and they came from the United States, Italy and Spain. Sources were T cells, B-cell-depleted T cells, or PBMCs; the material itself was cDNA or gDNA.

Germline loops: CDR1 SGHRS, CDR2 YFSETQ. The germline V and J ends were trimmed by 0 bases and 4 bases, with 14 bases remaining between them. This CDR3 has 17 residues. The sequence was obtained from a woman older than 75 with acute or convalescent COVID-19. The rearrangement uses TRBV5-1 and TRBJ2-6; D is ambiguous. The sample comprised peripheral blood. The CDR3 loop reads CASSLAGDSSGANVLTF. The CDR3, as DNA: TGCGCCAGCAGCTTGGCCGGTGACTCCTCCGGGGCCAACGTCCTGACTTTC.